Below, 14 T cell receptor beta chains from the same sample are listed, as sequenced in a study of Graves' ophthalmopathy and Graves' hyperthyroidism. Amplification of the TCR beta CDR3 regions used RNA transcripts (as template). The authors performed first-round RT-PCR with HTBI primers and then a second-round multiplex PCR. TCRdb used MiXCR to reprocess the multiplex PCR reads, holding one entry per CDR3 protein. The sample comprises approximately 640,000 distinct CDR3 sequences, roughly two fifths of which are singletons, and more than 3% rests with the top ten. Sequencing used peripheral blood. Source of these receptors: an adult man with Graves' ophthalmopathy.

This clonotype was detected only a few times. The rearrangement joins TRBV10-3 to TRBJ2-1, with D possibly being TRBD2 (6 bases). V dropped 6 bases and J dropped 2 bases, with 14 bases sitting between them. The CDR3 is 15 residues long. In germline, CDR1 is ENHRY, CDR2 SYGVKD. The chain's CDR3 is CAIRGTGEAYNEQFF. CDR3 bases: TGTGCCATCAGGGGGACGGGAGAGGCCTACAATGAGCAGTTCTTC.

This clonotype was recorded many times. V usage is TRBV9 and J usage is TRBJ1-1, with D perhaps TRBD1 (5 bases). V was shortened by 4 bases and J by 8 bases, with 15 bases between the two germline ends. The CDR3 runs to 13 residues. Looked up from germline, CDR1 is SGDLS and CDR2 is YYNGEE. The CDR3 DNA follows: TGTGCCAGCAGCCCAAAACCGGACATAGAAGCTTTCTTT. Protein sequence: CASSPKPDIEAFF.

This clonotype was detected many times. The chain combines TRBV20-1 with TRBJ2-5, with TRBD1 matching over 12 bases. From germline, CDR1 is DFQATT and CDR2 SNEGSKA (reference sequence). The CDR3 length is 14 residues. V gave up 6 bases and J gave up 4 bases; unmatched junction bases: 6. CDR3 DNA: TGCAGTGCATCCGGGACAGGGGGCCGAGAGACCCAGTACTTC. Its translation is CSASGTGGRETQYF.

In this sample, this clonotype turned up many times. The chain combines TRBV7-8 with TRBJ2-7; D may be TRBD1 or TRBD2 (5 bases each). This CDR3 has 15 residues. The ends were cut back, 0 bases at V and 3 bases at J, with 12 bases in the middle. Germline lookup yields CDR1 SGHVS and CDR2 FQNEAQ. The CDR3 DNA reads TGTGCCAGCAGCTTAGCCTTGGGACCGAACTACGAGCAGTACTTC. It is translated as CASSLALGPNYEQYF.

This clonotype turned up a few times. This rearrangement joins TRBV5-4 to TRBJ2-6; D possibly uses TRBD1 or TRBD2 (5 bases each). Germline-derived CDR1 and CDR2 are SGHNT and YYREEE (reference sequence). The CDR3 is 17 amino acids. V was trimmed by 1 base and J by 4 bases, leaving 15 bases between them. The CDR3 nucleotides read TGTGCCAGCAGCTTGTTGTACGAGGGGCCAGGGGCCAACGTCCTGACTTTC. Translating gives CASSLLYEGPGANVLTF. The full variable domain, in which reference TRBV5-4 and TRBJ2-6 provide the parts outside the CDR3, is ETGVTQSPTHLIKTRGQQVTLRCSSQSGHNTVSWYQQALGQGPQFIFQYYREEENGRGNFPPRFSGLQFPNYSSELNVNALELDDSALYLCASSLLYEGPGANVLTFGAGSRLTVL.

This sequence joins TRBV29-1 and TRBJ1-1; TRBD1 is a possible D gene (6 bases). CDR3 length: 15 residues. Per germline, CDR1 SQVTM and CDR2 ANQGSEA. Written as DNA, the CDR3 is TGCAGACAGATCGGGGGCAGGAGGGAGAACACTGAAGCTTTCTTT. This encodes CRQIGGRRENTEAFF. Variable domain in full (rest from reference TRBV29-1 and TRBJ1-1): SAVISQKPSRDICQRGTSLTIQCQVDSQVTMMFWYRQQPGQSLTLIATANQGSEATYESGFVIDKFPISRPNLTFSTLTVSNMSPEDSSIYLCRQIGGRRENTEAFFGQGTRLTVV.

This clonotype was detected many times. The J gene is TRBJ2-7, the V gene TRBV20-1; possible D gene TRBD2, 6 bases. This CDR3 comprises 13 residues. CDR1 is DFQATT and CDR2 is SNEGSKA in the germline V gene (reference sequence). V was trimmed by 8 bases and J by 1 base, leaving 15 bases between them. The CDR3 sequence is CSLASAGSYEQYF. CDR3 in DNA: TGCAGTCTTGCCTCGGCGGGATCCTACGAGCAGTACTTC.

V usage is TRBV5-8 and J usage is TRBJ2-7; D is perhaps TRBD2 (5 bases). V lost 1 base, J lost 3 bases, and 14 bases lay in between. The CDR3 covers 15 residues. Germline V lookup: CDR1 SGHTS, CDR2 YDEGEE. The chain's CDR3 is CASSLFAGPGYEQYF. The CDR3 DNA is TGTGCCAGCAGCTTGTTCGCGGGCCCAGGCTACGAGCAGTACTTC. Supplemented by reference TRBV5-8 and TRBJ2-7, the full variable domain reads EAGVTQSPTHLIKTRGQQATLRCSPISGHTSVYWYQQALGLGLQFLLWYDEGEERNRGNFPPRFSGRQFPNYSSELNVNALELEDSALYLCASSLFAGPGYEQYFGPGTRLTVT.

This clonotype occurred many times. The genes are TRBV9 and TRBJ2-7, with 8 bases identical to TRBD1. V lost 3 bases to trimming and J lost 3 bases; unmatched junction nucleotides: 8. The CDR3 runs 15 residues. Germline CDR1 SGDLS, CDR2 YYNGEE. The CDR3 here is CASSGGQGAFYEQYF. In DNA form, the CDR3 reads TGTGCCAGCAGCGGAGGACAGGGAGCGTTCTACGAGCAGTACTTC.

The chain recombines TRBV29-1 with TRBJ1-6; 9 bases agree with TRBD1. J lost 6 bases, V lost 7 bases, and 7 bases had no gene match. Germline CDR1 SQVTM, CDR2 ANQGSEA. The CDR3 loop spans 14 amino acids. The CDR3: CSAKGTGINSPLHF. The DNA of the CDR3 is TGCAGCGCTAAAGGGACAGGGATTAATTCACCCCTCCACTTT.

This clonotype was seen just once. This may be a read error, as it is one base from a much larger clone. The CDR3 region has the DNA TGCGCCAGCAGCCAAGATCGTAGAGTTCGTCTGCCCCAGCATTTT. Amino acids: CASSQDRRVRLPQHF. This chain uses TRBV7-2 with TRBJ1-5; D ambiguous. CDR3 length: 15 residues. Germline-derived CDR1 and CDR2 are SGHTA and FQGNSA.

This clonotype has only one observation. V gene TRBV7-9 combines with J gene TRBJ2-3; D remains ambiguous. This CDR3 is built from 12 residues. The V gene lost 6 bases and the J gene lost 3 bases, with 7 bases spanning the gap. Looked up from germline, CDR1 is SEHNR and CDR2 is FQNEAQ (reference sequence). The DNA of the CDR3 is TGTGCCAGCAGTCAAACAACAGATACGCAGTATTTT. Its protein product is CASSQTTDTQYF.

The chain uses TRBV30 and TRBJ1-2, with 9 bases lining up with TRBD1. J lost 5 bases, V lost 0 bases, and 1 base had no gene match. The CDR3 consists of 13 residues. The germline V gene encodes CDR1 GTSNPN and CDR2 SVGIG (reference sequence). The CDR3 sequence: CAWSVQGAYGYTF. Written as DNA, the CDR3 is TGTGCCTGGAGTGTACAGGGGGCGTATGGCTACACCTTC.

In its sample, this clonotype was seen many times. The V gene is TRBV7-2, the J gene TRBJ1-2; D may be TRBD1 (6 bases). Trimming shortened V by 1 base and J by 6 bases, and 15 bases separated the two germline ends. The germline V gene has CDR1 SGHTA and CDR2 FQGNSA. This CDR3 is 15 amino acids long. CDR3 DNA: TGTGCCAGCAGCTTAGTGGGGGGGCAGGGTGATGGCTACACCTTC. It yields the protein CASSLVGGQGDGYTF.